This T cell receptor beta chain was observed in a study of CD4 T cells in relation to SARS-CoV-2 and coronaviruses. Study as a whole: TCR beta CDR3s were sequenced after approximately ten-day antigen culture of PBMCs.

The unexposed donors gave CD4+ T cells in about 2011-2018, prior to COVID-19. The cells were cultured for under twelve days before CD4+ T cells were isolated. Testing used SARS-CoV-2 S/N and four cold-coronavirus spikes on unexposed-donor CD4+ T cells, cells permitting. Notes on the study in general: Each donor contributed either pre-pandemic or post-infection samples, not both.

Worth noting for this clone: Its specificity is not known.

CDR1 is SNHLY and CDR2 is FYNNEI in the germline V gene. Trimming pared 6 bases from V and 4 bases from J, leaving 9 bases between. CDR3 size: 13 residues. Assay: immunoSEQ multiplex PCR; the TCRdb copy retains only in-frame clones and omits some. The sample lists about 22,000 clones; around 77% were seen once. Sequencing used CD4+ T cells from PBMCs, cultured in vitro. The clonotype was recovered from a human donor in good health. This sequence joins TRBV2 and TRBJ2-2; no clear D gene. The CDR3, as DNA: TGTGCCAGCAGAGAGGAACCCACCGGGGAGCTGTTTTTT. This encodes CASREEPTGELFF.